One sample yielded the 3 T cell receptor beta chains listed below, sequenced in a study of blood T cell repertoires in COVID-19. Assay used: immunoSEQ multiplex PCR; TCRdb lists only in-frame clones, some missing. Among about 270,000 clones listed, roughly 88% were seen once. Sequences were obtained from peripheral blood. The origin of the receptors is a woman older than 75 with COVID-19, enrolled during active disease.

DNA of the CDR3: TGTGCCAGCCTAGGGGGGGGAAACACTGAAGCTTTCTTT. Translating it yields CASLGGGNTEAFF. This chain joins TRBV21-1 and TRBJ1-1. TRBV21-1 is shown as a pseudogene. CDR3 size: 13 residues.

This CDR3 reads CATRQSSYNSPLHF. The CDR3 DNA follows: TGTGCCACCCGACAGAGCTCCTATAATTCACCCCTCCACTTT. J is TRBJ1-6 and V is TRBV2, with D perhaps TRBD1 (5 bases). Germline V lookup: CDR1 SNHLY, CDR2 FYNNEI. Deletions cut 10 bases from V and 0 bases from J, with 10 bases between. The CDR3 contains 14 residues. Based on the CDR3 plus reference TRBV2 and TRBJ1-6, the full variable domain is EPEVTQTPSHQVTQMGQEVILRCVPISNHLYFYWYRQILGQKVEFLVSFYNNEISEKSEIFDDQFSVERPDGSNFTLKIRSTKLEDSAMYFCATRQSSYNSPLHFGNGTRLTVT.

This clone has a handful of counts. This chain links TRBV10-2 with TRBJ1-3, with no clear D. V lost 3 bases to trimming and J lost 0 bases, with 6 bases between them. The CDR3 consists of 14 residues. Germline values: CDR1 WSHSY, CDR2 SAAADI. The CDR3 bases are TGCGCCAGCAGTGAACAGAGCTCTGGAAACACCATATATTTT. Translation: CASSEQSSGNTIYF.